This T cell receptor beta chain originates from a study of T cells after yellow fever vaccination. Template switching by 5'RACE produced TCR cDNA, adding a universal primer site and UMIs. TCRdb itself ran the 5' RACE reads through MiXCR, one entry per CDR3 protein. The table shows a few hundred thousand distinct CDR3 sequences, with under 20% occurring only once. General study points: Contamination by abundant bulk-population clonotypes could be present in FACS-sorted repertoires. Most clones from primary vaccination were detected again post-booster (about 95% CD4, about 85% CD8).

V was shortened by 3 bases and J by 5 bases, with 19 bases between the two germline ends. Per the germline V gene, CDR1 is SGHDN and CDR2 is FVKESK. The CDR3 has 16 residues. This clonotype was detected only a few times. Its antigen remains unidentified. Sequenced material: PBMCs, taken before the yellow fever booster vaccination. The chain uses TRBV14 and TRBJ2-5, with TRBD1 as a possible D gene (6 bases). This clonotype originated in a man aged 18 to 29 who received the YFV17D yellow fever vaccine. In nucleotides, the CDR3 is TGTGCCAGCAGCCAGCGAAATACAGGGTTGAGGGAGACCCAGTACTTC. It translates to CASSQRNTGLRETQYF.